This entry lists 8 T cell receptor beta chains sequenced from one sample in a study of cytomegalovirus exposure and HLA in healthy donors. It was with 60 Vbeta and 13 Jbeta primers that the PCR ran. Repertoires were generated with immunoSEQ multiplex PCR, while TCRdb's copy carries only in-frame clones and drops some. Of a few hundred thousand clones listed, just under 85% are singletons. Sequencing used PBMCs. The receptors were sampled from a woman in her thirties or forties in good health and CMV-seronegative.

The V gene is TRBV6-5, the J gene TRBJ2-7; perhaps TRBD2 as D (6 bases). CDR1 MNHEY and CDR2 SVGAGI come from the germline V gene. The CDR3 has 12 amino acids. V was trimmed by 8 bases and J by 5 bases, leaving 13 bases between them. In nucleotides, the CDR3 is TGTGCCAGCCGGAGCGGGCCGGACGAGCAGTACTTC. Its protein is CASRSGPDEQYF.

This rearrangement joins TRBV27 to TRBJ2-4, with D tentatively TRBD1 (5 bases). The germline CDR1 and CDR2 sequences are MNHEY and SMNVEV (reference sequence). The CDR3 consists of 17 residues. V was pared by 7 bases and J by 0 bases, with 19 bases between. The CDR3 DNA sequence: TGTGCCAGCACCTCAAGGGGAAGGCTCGGAGCCAAAAACATTCAGTACTTC. Residues: CASTSRGRLGAKNIQYF.

This CDR3 is CARGKKSGGDTGELFF. The CDR3 DNA reads as TGTGCCCGGGGGAAGAAAAGCGGGGGCGACACCGGGGAGCTGTTTTTT. This sequence joins TRBV30 and TRBJ2-2; 8 positions match TRBD2. Germline V lookup: CDR1 GTSNPN, CDR2 SVGIG (reference sequence). This CDR3 contains 16 residues. The ends lost 8 bases at V and 3 bases at J; junction bases unmatched: 14.

This chain uses TRBV7-9 with TRBJ2-7; 11 positions match TRBD2. The ends lost 4 bases at V and 6 bases at J; junction bases unmatched: 8. This CDR3 has 15 residues. Per the germline V gene, CDR1 is SEHNR and CDR2 is FQNEAQ (reference sequence). The CDR3 nucleotides are TGTGCCAGCAGCTCCGCGACTAGCGGGGCGATCGAGCAGTACTTC. Translating it yields CASSSATSGAIEQYF.

The chain combines TRBV19 with TRBJ2-5, with D possibly being TRBD1 (5 bases). The last part of the DNA fits TRBJ2-7 better; the J call may be wrong. This CDR3 comprises 12 residues. Germline V lookup: CDR1 LNHDA, CDR2 SQIVND (reference sequence). In DNA, the CDR3 is TGTGCCAGTAGTGACAGCTCCTACGAGCAGTACTTC. It encodes CASSDSSYEQYF.

This chain connects TRBV7-8 to TRBJ1-5; the D is unclear. V shed 1 base and J shed 0 bases, with 10 bases lying between them. The CDR3 is 16 residues long. Per germline, CDR1 SGHVS and CDR2 FQNEAQ. CDR3 nucleotide sequence: TGTGCCAGCAGCTTAGGGTCCACATATAGCAATCAGCCCCAGCATTTT. Its protein is CASSLGSTYSNQPQHF.

This clone was seen a handful of times. The rearrangement uses TRBV7-2 and TRBJ1-6, with 7 bases that match TRBD1. This CDR3 has 13 residues. Trimming removed 8 bases from V and 7 bases from J; junction bases left unmatched: 5. Germline V CDR1 and CDR2: SGHTA, FQGNSA. CDR3 residues: CASSRDSNSPLHF. CDR3 nucleotide sequence: TGTGCCAGCTCCCGGGACAGCAATTCACCCCTCCACTTT.

The chain has TRBV4-3 and TRBJ2-1, with 11 nucleotides matching TRBD2. Germline trimming cut 1 base from V and 8 bases from J; bases unmatched to any gene: 4. Per germline, CDR1 LGHNA and CDR2 YSLEER. This CDR3 contains 15 residues. CDR3 amino acids: CASSQALAGGDEQFF. The CDR3 DNA reads as TGCGCCAGCAGCCAAGCGCTAGCGGGGGGCGATGAGCAGTTCTTC.